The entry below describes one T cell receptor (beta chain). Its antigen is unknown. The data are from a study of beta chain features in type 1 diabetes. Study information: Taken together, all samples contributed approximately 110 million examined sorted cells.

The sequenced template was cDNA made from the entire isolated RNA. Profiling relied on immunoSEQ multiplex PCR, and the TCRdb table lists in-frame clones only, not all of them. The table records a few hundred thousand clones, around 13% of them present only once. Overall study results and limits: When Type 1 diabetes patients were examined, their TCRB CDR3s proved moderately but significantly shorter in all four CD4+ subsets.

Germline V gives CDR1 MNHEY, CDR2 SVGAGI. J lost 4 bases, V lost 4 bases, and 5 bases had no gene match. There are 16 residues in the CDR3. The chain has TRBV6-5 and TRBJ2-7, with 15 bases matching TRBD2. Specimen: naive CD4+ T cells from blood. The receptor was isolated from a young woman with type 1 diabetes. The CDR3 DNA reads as TGTGCCAGCAGTTTCGGACTAGCGGGAGGGATTTACGAGCAGTACTTC. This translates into CASSFGLAGGIYEQYF.